A selection of T cell receptor beta chains follows, all from one sample in a study of blood T cell repertoires in COVID-19. TCRdb's table, derived via immunoSEQ multiplex PCR, lists solely in-frame clones and lacks some. The data hold more than 50,000 clones, with approximately 78% observed a single time. Sequencing was done on a sample of peripheral blood. Source of these receptors: a human donor in a cohort sampled during active COVID-19. Both conserved end residues are part of each CDR3. The D gene is left open where the match is weak. Expanded clones are given a class, and other clones once, few, many or no size at all.

D	V	size	J	DNA	CDR3
TRBD2	TRBV5-1	NA	TRBJ2-7	TGCGCCAGCAGCTTGGTAGCGGGGGGCGTCTACGAGCAGTACTTC	CASSLVAGGVYEQYF
NA	TRBV14	NA	TRBJ1-2	TGTGCCAGCAGCCGCGATGGACAGAACCTCCGGGGCTACACCTTC	CASSRDGQNLRGYTF
NA	TRBV6-4	NA	TRBJ1-5	TGTGCCAGCAGTGTCAGGGATGTCAATCAGCCCCAGCATTTT	CASSVRDVNQPQHF
TRBD2	TRBV7-2	NA	TRBJ2-7	TGTGCCAGCAGCTTAGTGGCTAGCGGCGACTACGAGCAGTACTTC	CASSLVASGDYEQYF
NA	TRBV19	NA	TRBJ2-1	TGTGCCAGTAGGCAGGACTACAGCTCCTACAATGAGCAGTTCTTC	CASRQDYSSYNEQFF
NA	TRBV6-1	few	TRBJ1-2	TGTGCCAGCAGTGAAGAATCAATCACCTTC	CASSEESITF
NA	TRBV6-5	NA	TRBJ2-7	TGTGCCAGCAGTTGGGACTCCGGGCGGTACTACGAGCAGTACTTC	CASSWDSGRYYEQYF
TRBD1	TRBV10-1	NA	TRBJ1-1	TGCGCCAGCGCCGGACAGGGACCCGTAGCTTTCTTT	CASAGQGPVAFF
NA	TRBV3-1/TRBV3-2	NA	TRBJ1-2	TGTGCCAGCAGCCACCAGGGGAACTATGGCTACACCTTC	CASSHQGNYGYTF
NA	TRBV6-6	NA	TRBJ2-6	TGTGCCAGCAGTCCCGTTCTTGGCGGCAACGTCCTGACTTTC	CASSPVLGGNVLTF
NA	TRBV18	NA	TRBJ2-7	TGTGCCAGCTCACCACTCTCGGGGGACGAGCAGTACTTC	CASSPLSGDEQYF
NA	TRBV19	NA	TRBJ1-4	TGTGCCAGTAGTATAAATCACTCCTCAAGAAATGAAAAACTGTTTTTT	CASSINHSSRNEKLFF
TRBD2	TRBV7-2	NA	TRBJ2-1	TGTGCCAGCAGCTTATCGACTAGCGGGGCCCTCCTCTACAATGAGCAGTTCTTC	CASSLSTSGALLYNEQFF
NA	TRBV6-4	NA	TRBJ2-1	TGTGCCAGCAGCCCAGCGGTTTCCTACAATGAGCAGTTCTTC	CASSPAVSYNEQFF
NA	TRBV27	NA	TRBJ1-2	TGTGCCAGCAGCCTTAAAACGACAGGCTATGGCTACACCTTC	CASSLKTTGYGYTF
TRBD2	TRBV3-1/TRBV3-2	NA	TRBJ2-1	TGTGCCAGCAGCTCCCGGGGGGGCCTGGATGAGCAGTTCTTC	CASSSRGGLDEQFF
NA	TRBV25-1	NA	TRBJ2-3	TGTGCCAGCAGTGAATATTGGGGCATCCCAGATACGCAGTATTTT	CASSEYWGIPDTQYF
NA	TRBV7-8	NA	TRBJ2-4	TGTGCCAGCAGCTTAAGTAGCGACGGGGGATTTGGGGTCAAAAACATTCAGTACTTC	CASSLSSDGGFGVKNIQYF
NA	TRBV7-6	NA	TRBJ1-6	TGTGCCAGCAGCTTAATCGGCGAGGGAAGGTATTCGGATTCACCCCTCCACTTT	CASSLIGEGRYSDSPLHF